The T cell receptor beta chain described here comes from a study of T cells in localized non-small cell lung cancer. Whole-study findings and limits: T cell clonality was highest in uninvolved adjacent lung, above tumor. Sequencing was restricted to one tumor region; therefore, heterogeneity remains possible. Longer overall survival associated with higher blood T cell density; shorter survival with higher adjacent-lung clonality. For the top 100 tumor clones, a median about 62 also appeared in adjacent lung.

Data came from immunoSEQ multiplex PCR; TCRdb stores just in-frame clones and leaves some out. This table has 45,000 to 70,000 clones, about nine tenths appearing once. Details on this clone: Its target is unknown.

The input for sequencing was peripheral blood, taken before any cancer treatment. The TCR was taken from a woman aged 35-70 years with stage I lung adenocarcinoma.

The CDR3 bases are TGTGCCAGCAGGGGAGGGACAGTGAACTATGGCTACACCTTC. This gives the protein CASRGGTVNYGYTF. J is TRBJ1-2 and V is TRBV6-5; 7 bases fit TRBD1. The V segment lost 6 bases and the J segment 2 bases; nucleotides outside the gene matches: 6. Germline V gene data show CDR1 as MNHEY and CDR2 as SVGAGI. The CDR3 covers 14 residues.